These 17 T cell receptor beta chains originate from one sample sequenced in a study of blood T cells in healthy people across ages. A second PCR, run for roughly 7 to 11 cycles, used a sample-barcoded 5' primer plus a J-beta primer mix. TCRdb reprocessed the 5' RACE reads via MiXCR and lists one record per CDR3 protein. The table lists just under 750,000 distinct CDR3 sequences, about 20% of them singletons, with about 22% in the top ten. The material sequenced was blood. The receptor set was obtained from a man between 70 and 80 years old in good health.

The J gene is TRBJ1-2, the V gene TRBV20-1; no clear D. The germline V gene has CDR1 DFQATT and CDR2 SNEGSKA (reference sequence). The CDR3 is 12 residues long. Trimming cost V 0 bases and J 4 bases, with 6 bases left between them. The CDR3 sequence: CSAREGLYGYTF. DNA of the CDR3: TGCAGTGCTAGAGAGGGCCTCTATGGCTACACCTTC.

There are a few counts of this clonotype. The rearrangement links TRBV9 to TRBJ1-3; D possibly corresponds to TRBD1 (5 bases). The V and J ends lost 0 bases and 0 bases respectively, with 16 bases between them. The CDR3 extends over 18 amino acids. Germline V lookup: CDR1 SGDLS, CDR2 YYNGEE. CDR3 sequence reads: CASSVGGVTGLSGNTIYF. Written as DNA, the CDR3 is TGTGCCAGCAGCGTAGGGGGAGTTACAGGTCTCTCTGGAAACACCATATATTTT.

A single count supports this clonotype. The DNA of the CDR3 is TGTGCCATCAACACTAGAGCTTCCTACAATGAGCAGTTCTTC. Translated, it gives CAINTRASYNEQFF. This chain links TRBV10-3 with TRBJ2-1, with D tentatively TRBD2 (5 bases). CDR1 and CDR2 from the germline V gene are ENHRY and SYGVKD. The CDR3 sequence is 14 residues long. Trimming cost V 7 bases and J 1 base, with 11 bases left between them.

This clonotype has a count of ten or more. The V call is TRBV6-6, the J call TRBJ2-2; TRBD2 is a possible D gene (5 bases). CDR1 MNHNY and CDR2 SVGAGI come from the germline V gene (reference sequence). The V end was cut by 4 bases, the J end by 5 bases, with 8 bases between. The CDR3 runs to 13 residues. The CDR3 DNA sequence: TGTGCCAGCAGTTTCGGGGTGACCGGGGAGCTGTTTTTT. Translated: CASSFGVTGELFF.

Concerning this clonotype itself: With a much larger clone just one base away, this may be a read error. The chain has TRBV6-6 and TRBJ2-5; 7 bases are shared with TRBD2. Looked up from germline, CDR1 is MNHNY and CDR2 is SVGAGI (reference sequence). The CDR3 runs 13 residues. With V trimmed by 2 bases and J by 9 bases, 6 bases remained unmatched. CDR3 sequence: CASSYDFREAQYF. CDR3 nucleotide sequence: TGTGCCAGCAGTTACGACTTTCGGGAGGCCCAGTACTTC.

The chain links TRBV12-3 or TRBV12-4 to TRBJ1-4, with D maybe TRBD1 (5 bases). CDR3 length equals 14 residues. V lost 3 bases and J lost 4, with 9 bases in between. CDR3 DNA: TGTGCCAGCAGTTTCCCAGGGCATAATGAAAAACTGTTTTTT. Translating it yields CASSFPGHNEKLFF.

The rearrangement uses TRBV5-1 and TRBJ1-4; TRBD1 matches 9 bases. V shed 7 bases and J 6 bases; nucleotides not matched to a gene: 10. The V gene's germline CDR1 is SGHRS and CDR2 YFSETQ. This CDR3 is built from 15 residues. The CDR3 nucleotides read TGCGCCAGCGGCGCTACAGGGGGCTCGGATGAAAAACTGTTTTTT. This codes for CASGATGGSDEKLFF.

The chain combines TRBV7-2 with TRBJ2-1; 7 positions match TRBD2. The CDR3 is made up of 15 amino acids. The germline V gene encodes CDR1 SGHTA and CDR2 FQGNSA. J gave up 0 bases and V 5 bases, and 4 bases lay outside the gene matches. The CDR3 is CASSQAGYSYNEQFF. As DNA, the CDR3 is TGTGCCAGCAGCCAAGCGGGGTACTCCTACAATGAGCAGTTCTTC.

The J gene is TRBJ2-1, the V gene TRBV7-2, with TRBD2 identical over 9 bases. CDR3 size: 16 residues. Trimming at V came to 4 bases and at J to 2 bases, leaving 6 bases not matched to a gene. Germline CDR1 reads SGHTA; CDR2 reads FQGNSA. The CDR3 DNA reads as TGTGCCAGCAGCTATAGCGGGAGTGTCACCTACAATGAGCAGTTCTTC. Residues: CASSYSGSVTYNEQFF.

This clonotype was detected only a few times. This chain uses TRBV12-5 with TRBJ1-5, with 8 bases identical to TRBD1. Per the germline V gene, CDR1 is LGHNT and CDR2 is FRNRAP. V was pared by 6 bases and J by 7 bases, with 8 bases of the junction left unmatched. The CDR3 sequence is 14 residues long. The CDR3 spells CASGQGAVRQPQHF. In nucleotides, the CDR3 is TGTGCTAGTGGCCAGGGGGCAGTCAGACAGCCCCAGCATTTT. The whole variable domain, remainder taken from reference TRBV12-5 and TRBJ1-5, is DARVTQTPRHKVTEMGQEVTMRCQPILGHNTVFWYRQTMMQGLELLAYFRNRAPLDDSGMPKDRFSAEMPDATLATLKIQPSEPRDSAVYFCASGQGAVRQPQHFGDGTRLSIL.

This clonotype has just a few counts. The rearrangement links TRBV28 to TRBJ2-5; D might be TRBD2 (7 bases). This CDR3 has 14 residues. Germline V gene lookup returns CDR1 MDHEN and CDR2 SYDVKM. With 7 bases removed from V and 5 bases from J, the gap between germline ends came to 17 bases. CDR3 residues: CASISGGALETQYF. The CDR3 DNA reads as TGTGCCAGCATTAGTGGGGGGGCCCTGGAGACCCAGTACTTC.

The genes are TRBV20-1 and TRBJ2-1; D possibly corresponds to TRBD2 (7 bases). CDR3 length: 16 residues. The germline CDR1 and CDR2 sequences are DFQATT and SNEGSKA (reference sequence). V was pared by 0 bases and J by 3 bases, with 15 bases between. The CDR3 region has the DNA TGCAGTGCTAGAGATCCCAAGGGGGGGTACTACAATGAGCAGTTCTTC. This encodes CSARDPKGGYYNEQFF.

At least ten counts were recorded for this clonotype. The rearrangement joins TRBV7-2 to TRBJ2-5, with no clear D. The J call is uncertain, as TRBJ2-1 better fits the DNA end. Germline V gene data show CDR1 as SGHTA and CDR2 as FQGNSA. The CDR3 contains 13 residues. The CDR3 DNA reads TGTGCCAGCAGCTTTTCCAGGACCAATGAGCAGTTCTTC. Translating gives CASSFSRTNEQFF.

This clonotype turned up a few times. The chain has TRBV6-4 and TRBJ2-2; perhaps D is TRBD1 or TRBD2 (5 bases each). The germline V gene has CDR1 MRHNA and CDR2 SNTAGT. The CDR3 sequence is 16 residues long. Trimming removed 5 bases at V and 4 bases at J, with 17 bases between. The CDR3 spells CASSPALGGITGELFF. The DNA for the CDR3 is TGTGCCAGCAGTCCCGCACTTGGGGGTATCACCGGGGAGCTGTTTTTT.

The rearrangement uses TRBV7-2 and TRBJ2-3, with D possibly matching TRBD2 (6 bases). This CDR3 is 15 amino acids long. V was cut by 0 bases and J by 2 bases, with 9 bases left in between. The germline gives CDR1 SGHTA, CDR2 FQGNSA. CDR3 sequence: CASSLAGDSTDTQYF. The CDR3, as DNA: TGTGCCAGCAGCTTAGCGGGGGACTCCACAGATACGCAGTATTTT.

This clonotype was picked up many times. The rearrangement uses TRBV6-1 and TRBJ2-1; possible D gene TRBD2, 6 bases. The CDR3 consists of 15 residues. From germline, CDR1 is MNHNS and CDR2 SASEGT. The V end was cut by 3 bases, the J end by 7 bases, with 16 bases between. CDR3 protein: CASSEWDSEGNEQFF. DNA of the CDR3: TGTGCCAGCAGTGAGTGGGACTCCGAGGGGAATGAGCAGTTCTTC.

The V and J genes are TRBV7-3 and TRBJ2-2; a weak D match, TRBD1 (7 bases). The germline V and J ends were trimmed by 4 bases and 5 bases, with 14 bases remaining between them. Germline-derived CDR1 and CDR2 are SGHTA and FQGTGA. The length of the CDR3 is 15 residues. In DNA form, the CDR3 reads TGTGCCAGCAGCTCTAAACAGGGGACTACCGGGGAGCTGTTTTTT. Amino acids: CASSSKQGTTGELFF.